Below, 5 T cell receptor beta chains from the same sample are listed, as sequenced in a study of MAIT cells during Salmonella Paratyphi A infection. Study-wide points: MAIT cell TRBV usage was oligoclonal, favouring TRBV20 and TRBV6, and apparently unchanged by infection.

Via MiXCR, TCRdb re-called the 5' RACE reads, giving one row per CDR3 protein. The sample shows over 750 distinct CDR3 sequences, approximately 20% of them seen only once. For these TCRs, the target antigens are not known. The time point is: mid-infection, around enteric fever diagnosis. The MAIT cell gate was Valpha7.2+ CD161+ T cells, sorted by flow cytometry. This specimen consisted of MAIT cells from blood, obtained at the middle sampling point of the challenge study. The origin of the receptors is a person aged 18-69 years who was deliberately infected with Salmonella Paratyphi A in a paratyphoid fever challenge study.

V usage is TRBV5-5 and J usage is TRBJ2-1; 9 bases are a match to TRBD1. The CDR3 covers 15 residues. Germline CDR1 is SGHKS and CDR2 is YYEKEE (reference sequence). Trimming at V came to 2 bases and at J to 9 bases, leaving 9 bases not matched to a gene. The CDR3 coding sequence is TGTGCCAGCAGCTTCACAGGGGGCGTGATGGGTGAGCAGTTCTTC. It translates to CASSFTGGVMGEQFF.

The V and J genes are TRBV20-1 and TRBJ1-6, with D possibly being TRBD1 (6 bases). Trimming removed 6 bases at V and 9 bases at J, with 15 bases between. The CDR3 spans 13 residues. The germline CDR1 and CDR2 sequences are DFQATT and SNEGSKA (reference sequence). The CDR3 sequence is CSAPQGDASPLHF. CDR3 DNA sequence: TGCAGTGCCCCACAGGGTGATGCTTCACCCCTCCACTTT.

CDR3 loop: CASSGEGATQETQYF. The DNA of the CDR3 is TGTGCCAGCAGTGGGGAGGGAGCTACCCAAGAGACCCAGTACTTC. The rearrangement links TRBV2 to TRBJ2-5, with 7 bases that match TRBD2. The CDR3 is 15 residues long. The ends lost 4 bases at V and 1 base at J; junction bases unmatched: 6. Germline V gene sequence: CDR1 SNHLY, CDR2 FYNNEI.

This clonotype is categorized as medium-sized (0.01 to 0.1%). V and J are TRBV5-1 and TRBJ2-7; perhaps D is TRBD1 or TRBD2 (6 bases each). CDR3 length equals 15 residues. Germline assignment: CDR1 SGHRS and CDR2 YFSETQ. V was shortened by 6 bases and J by 6 bases, with 22 bases between the two germline ends. The DNA of the CDR3 is TGCGCCAGCACGCCGGGTGGGGGGCGCAGCGGCGAGCAGTACTTC. The encoded protein is CASTPGGGRSGEQYF.

This clonotype is termed medium-sized. The V and J genes are TRBV6-4 and TRBJ2-1, with 8 bases that match TRBD2. The trim removed 2 bases at V and 5 bases at J, leaving 5 bases unmatched. The germline gives CDR1 MRHNA, CDR2 SNTAGT. The CDR3 contains 15 residues. As DNA, the CDR3 is TGTGCCAGCAGTGACGGGGTAGCGGGAAACAATGAGCAGTTCTTC. Encoded protein: CASSDGVAGNNEQFF.